The rows below give T cell receptor beta chains drawn from one sample of a study of T cells after yellow fever vaccination. TCRdb called the 5' RACE reads again in MiXCR, with one record for every CDR3 protein. Altogether some 400,000 distinct CDR3 sequences are present, approximately 18% being singletons, with the ten largest covering over 15%. The specimen was PBMCs, collected before the yellow fever booster vaccination. The receptor source for this set is a man aged 18 to 30 who received the YFV17D yellow fever vaccine. CDR3s include the opening cysteine and the closing phenylalanine or tryptophan. A D gene is named only where the DNA matches it firmly. Not every row has a clone size; where given, it reads once, few, many or a size class.

abundance	v_gene	j_gene	d_gene	CDR3aa	CDR3nt
many	TRBV6-5	TRBJ1-1	.	CASSYSQNTEAFF	TGTGCCAGCAGTTACTCACAGAACACTGAAGCTTTCTTT
few	TRBV20-1	TRBJ2-3	.	CSALSGRGTDTQYF	TGCAGTGCTCTGTCGGGGCGAGGCACAGATACGCAGTATTTT
.	TRBV7-2	TRBJ1-1	.	CASSLAPAVTEAFF	TGTGCCAGCAGCTTAGCGCCGGCAGTCACTGAAGCTTTCTTT
.	TRBV6-5	TRBJ2-2	.	CASRRGGVTGELFF	TGTGCCAGCAGAAGGGGCGGGGTTACCGGGGAGCTGTTTTTT
few	TRBV2	TRBJ1-6	TRBD1	CASKAGGNNSPLHF	TGTGCCAGCAAGGCAGGGGGGAATAATTCACCCCTCCACTTT
.	TRBV7-2	TRBJ2-3	TRBD2	CASSLVGASGGTDTQYF	TGTGCCAGCAGCTTAGTAGGGGCCAGCGGGGGAACAGATACGCAGTATTTT
.	TRBV5-1	TRBJ1-2	.	CASSLSPPDGYTF	TGCGCCAGCAGCTTGTCCCCTCCGGATGGCTACACCTTC
.	TRBV15	TRBJ1-1	.	CATSPTGNTEAFF	TGTGCCACCAGCCCAACAGGGAACACTGAAGCTTTCTTT
few	TRBV11-2	TRBJ2-3	TRBD2	CASSPGGTSRPGTDTQYF	TGTGCCAGCAGCCCTGGCGGGACTAGCAGACCTGGCACAGATACGCAGTATTTT
once	TRBV20-1	TRBJ2-7	.	CSVPPGRGSYEQYF	TGCAGTGTCCCGCCGGGACGAGGATCCTACGAGCAGTACTTC
few	TRBV28	TRBJ1-1	.	CASSRNGVRAFF	TGTGCCAGCAGTCGGAACGGAGTTCGGGCTTTCTTT
.	TRBV6-6	TRBJ2-5	.	CASSYSISAEAKETQYF	TGTGCCAGCAGTTATTCCATTTCGGCAGAAGCCAAAGAGACCCAGTACTTC
.	TRBV9	TRBJ2-2	.	CASSAGITNTGELFF	TGTGCCAGCAGCGCAGGGATTACGAACACCGGGGAGCTGTTTTTT
.	TRBV15	TRBJ2-7	TRBD1	CATSRDRGQGAGEQYF	TGTGCCACCAGCAGAGATAGAGGACAGGGGGCAGGCGAGCAGTACTTC
.	TRBV2	TRBJ2-5	.	CASCTRQETQYF	TGTGCCAGCTGTACTAGACAAGAGACCCAGTACTTC
.	TRBV6-5	TRBJ1-1	.	CASSYRSNVGNTEAFF	TGTGCCAGCAGTTATCGATCCAACGTGGGGAACACTGAAGCTTTCTTT
.	TRBV5-1	TRBJ2-7	.	CASSAGHTISYEQYF	TGCGCCAGCAGCGCCGGACATACAATCTCCTACGAGCAGTACTTC
few	TRBV24-1	TRBJ2-2	TRBD1	CASGTGVDTGELFF	TGTGCCAGCGGAACAGGGGTCGACACCGGGGAGCTGTTTTTT
.	TRBV18	TRBJ2-5	TRBD1	CASSPGGTGSETQYF	TGTGCCAGCTCACCCGGCGGGACAGGGTCAGAGACCCAGTACTTC
.	TRBV7-6	TRBJ1-4	.	CASGPTSTNEKLFF	TGTGCCAGCGGTCCCACCTCAACTAATGAAAAACTGTTTTTT
many	TRBV20-1	TRBJ2-5	TRBD2	CSANPPSGGPHRETQYF	TGCAGTGCCAACCCCCCTAGCGGGGGCCCCCATAGGGAGACCCAGTACTTC
.	TRBV20-1	TRBJ1-2	.	CSAPLGANYGYTF	TGCAGTGCACCGTTGGGAGCGAACTATGGCTACACCTTC
.	TRBV5-1	TRBJ2-7	.	CASSLDSPSPRRF	TGCGCCAGCAGCTTGGACAGCCCTTCGCCTCGCCGCTTC
few	TRBV7-8	TRBJ1-1	.	CASSFVAGVTEAFF	TGTGCCAGCAGCTTCGTGGCAGGCGTCACTGAAGCTTTCTTT
.	TRBV20-1	TRBJ2-6	TRBD1	CSAPPGQGALGGANVLTF	TGCAGTGCTCCTCCGGGACAGGGGGCTCTTGGGGGGGCCAACGTCCTGACTTTC
.	TRBV28	TRBJ1-1	.	CASSLSSEAFF	TGTGCCAGCAGTTTATCCTCTGAAGCTTTCTTT
.	TRBV6-2/TRBV6-3	TRBJ1-5	.	CASSRQAYSNQPQHF	TGTGCCAGCAGTCGACAGGCGTATAGCAATCAGCCCCAGCATTTT
few	TRBV7-2	TRBJ1-5	TRBD1	CASSFDRVGPPQHF	TGTGCCAGCAGCTTTGACAGGGTTGGTCCGCCCCAGCATTTT
many	TRBV27	TRBJ2-4	.	CASSSPGLLAKNIQYF	TGTGCCAGCAGTTCTCCAGGACTTCTAGCCAAAAACATTCAGTACTTC
.	TRBV7-6	TRBJ1-1	TRBD1	CASSLVTGGTNTEAFF	TGTGCCAGCAGCTTAGTTACAGGGGGAACGAACACTGAAGCTTTCTTT
few	TRBV7-9	TRBJ2-5	TRBD1	CASSSALDRGGETQYF	TGTGCCAGCAGCTCGGCTTTGGACAGGGGAGGAGAGACCCAGTACTTC
.	TRBV3-1	TRBJ2-1	.	CASSHQVNVQFF	TGTGCCAGCAGCCACCAGGTGAATGTGCAGTTCTTC
few	TRBV4-3	TRBJ2-5	.	CASSQDPESETQYF	TGCGCCAGCAGCCAAGATCCTGAATCGGAGACCCAGTACTTC
.	TRBV2	TRBJ1-5	.	CASSEALVSNQPQHF	TGTGCCAGCAGTGAAGCCCTTGTCAGCAATCAGCCCCAGCATTTT
.	TRBV7-9	TRBJ2-3	.	CASSFGVTSTDTQYF	TGTGCCAGCAGCTTTGGAGTAACTAGCACAGATACGCAGTATTTT
.	TRBV6-2/TRBV6-3	TRBJ2-1	.	CASSLGRGSEQFF	TGTGCCAGCAGTTTGGGCCGGGGAAGCGAGCAGTTCTTC